This T cell receptor (beta chain) stems from a study of control samples from healthy donors and cancer patients. Per germline, CDR1 SGHAT and CDR2 FQDESV (reference sequence). CDR3 size: 16 residues. Germline trimming cut 3 bases from V and 6 bases from J; bases unmatched to any gene: 8. Assay used: immunoSEQ multiplex PCR; TCRdb lists only in-frame clones, some missing. Among 70,000 or so clones listed, roughly nine tenths were seen once. The V gene is TRBV11-1, the J gene TRBJ1-4, with 9 nucleotides matching TRBD1. The sequencing input was PBMCs. The sequence was obtained from a man aged 55 to 70 with lung cancer. CDR3 in amino acids: CASSFGWTGEDEKLFF. In DNA, the CDR3 is TGTGCCAGCAGCTTCGGATGGACAGGGGAGGATGAAAAACTGTTTTTT.